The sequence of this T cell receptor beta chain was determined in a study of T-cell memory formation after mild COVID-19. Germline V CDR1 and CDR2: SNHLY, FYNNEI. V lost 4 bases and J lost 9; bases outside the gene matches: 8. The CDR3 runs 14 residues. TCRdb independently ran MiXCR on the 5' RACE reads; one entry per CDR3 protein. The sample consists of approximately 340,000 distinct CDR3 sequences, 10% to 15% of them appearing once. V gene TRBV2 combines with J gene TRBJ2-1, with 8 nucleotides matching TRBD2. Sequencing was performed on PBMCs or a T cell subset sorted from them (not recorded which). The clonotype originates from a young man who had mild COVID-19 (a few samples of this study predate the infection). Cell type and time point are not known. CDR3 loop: CASSVERGSGEQFF. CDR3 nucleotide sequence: TGTGCCAGCAGTGTGGAGCGGGGGTCGGGTGAGCAGTTCTTC.